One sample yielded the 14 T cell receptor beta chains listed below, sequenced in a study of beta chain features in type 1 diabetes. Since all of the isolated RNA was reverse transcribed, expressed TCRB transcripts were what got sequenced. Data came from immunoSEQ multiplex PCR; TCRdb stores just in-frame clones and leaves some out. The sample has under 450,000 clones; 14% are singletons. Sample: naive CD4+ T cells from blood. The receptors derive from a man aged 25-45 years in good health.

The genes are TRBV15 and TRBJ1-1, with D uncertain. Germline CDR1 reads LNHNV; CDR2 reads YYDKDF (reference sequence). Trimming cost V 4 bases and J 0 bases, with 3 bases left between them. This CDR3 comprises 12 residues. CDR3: CATSTLNTEAFF. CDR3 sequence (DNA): TGTGCCACCAGCACCTTGAACACTGAAGCTTTCTTT.

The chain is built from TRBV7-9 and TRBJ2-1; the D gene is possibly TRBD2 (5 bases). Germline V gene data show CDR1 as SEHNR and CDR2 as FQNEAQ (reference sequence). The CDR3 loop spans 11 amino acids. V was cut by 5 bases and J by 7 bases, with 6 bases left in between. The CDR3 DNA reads TGTGCCAGCAGCCGGAGGAATGAGCAGTTCTTC. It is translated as CASSRRNEQFF.

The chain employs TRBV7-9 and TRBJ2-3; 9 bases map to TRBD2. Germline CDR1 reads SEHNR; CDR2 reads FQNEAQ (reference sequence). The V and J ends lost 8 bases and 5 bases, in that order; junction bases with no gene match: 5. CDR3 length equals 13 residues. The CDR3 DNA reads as TGTGCCAGCGCGGGACTAGCAATAGATACGCAGTATTTT. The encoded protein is CASAGLAIDTQYF.

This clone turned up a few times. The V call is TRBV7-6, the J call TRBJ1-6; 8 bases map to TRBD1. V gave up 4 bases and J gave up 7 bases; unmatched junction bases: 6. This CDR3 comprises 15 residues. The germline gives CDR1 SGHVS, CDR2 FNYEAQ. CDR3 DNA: TGTGCCAGCAGCTCCGGGACAGGCCAGAATTCACCCCTCCACTTT. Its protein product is CASSSGTGQNSPLHF. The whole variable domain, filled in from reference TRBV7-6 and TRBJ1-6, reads GAGVSQSPRYKVTKRGQDVALRCDPISGHVSLYWYRQALGQGPEFLTYFNYEAQQDKSGLPNDRFSAERPEGSISTLTIQRTEQRDSAMYRCASSSGTGQNSPLHFGNGTRLTVT.

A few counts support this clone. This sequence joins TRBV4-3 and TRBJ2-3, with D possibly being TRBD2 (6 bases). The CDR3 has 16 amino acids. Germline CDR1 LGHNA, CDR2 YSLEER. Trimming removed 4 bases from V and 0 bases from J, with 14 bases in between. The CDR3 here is CASSPRWGTSTDTQYF. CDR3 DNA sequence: TGCGCCAGCAGCCCAAGGTGGGGGACTAGCACAGATACGCAGTATTTT.

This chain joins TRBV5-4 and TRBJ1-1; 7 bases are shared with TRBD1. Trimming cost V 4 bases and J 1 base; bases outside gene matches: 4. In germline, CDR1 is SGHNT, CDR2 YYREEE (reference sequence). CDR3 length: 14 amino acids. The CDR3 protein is CASSPYRGNTEAFF. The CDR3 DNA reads TGTGCCAGCAGCCCTTACAGGGGGAACACTGAAGCTTTCTTT.

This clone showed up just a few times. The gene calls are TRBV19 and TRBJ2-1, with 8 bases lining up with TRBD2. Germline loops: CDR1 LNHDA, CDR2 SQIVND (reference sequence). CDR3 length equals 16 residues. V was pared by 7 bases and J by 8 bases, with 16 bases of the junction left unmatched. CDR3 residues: CASNRPRTSSEDEQFF. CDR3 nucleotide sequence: TGTGCCAGTAACAGACCTAGGACTAGCAGTGAGGATGAGCAGTTCTTC.

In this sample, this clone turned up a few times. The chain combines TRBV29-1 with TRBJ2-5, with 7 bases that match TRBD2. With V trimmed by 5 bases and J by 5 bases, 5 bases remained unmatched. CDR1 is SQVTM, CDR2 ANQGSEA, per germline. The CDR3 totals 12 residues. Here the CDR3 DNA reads TGCAGCGTTTGGGGGGGGTTGGAGACCCAGTACTTC. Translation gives CSVWGGLETQYF.

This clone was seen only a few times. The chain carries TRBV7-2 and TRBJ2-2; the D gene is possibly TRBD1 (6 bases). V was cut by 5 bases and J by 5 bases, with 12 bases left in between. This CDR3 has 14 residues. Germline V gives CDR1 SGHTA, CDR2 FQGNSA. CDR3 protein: CASSAQGLTGELFF. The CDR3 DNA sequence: TGTGCCAGCAGCGCACAGGGTTTGACCGGGGAGCTGTTTTTT. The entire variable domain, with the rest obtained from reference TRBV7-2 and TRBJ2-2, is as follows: GAGVSQSPSNKVTEKGKDVELRCDPISGHTALYWYRQSLGQGLEFLIYFQGNSAPDKSGLPSDRFSAERTGGSVSTLTIQRTQQEDSAVYLCASSAQGLTGELFFGEGSRLTVL.

The CDR3 protein is CASSRQSQETQYF. Written as DNA, the CDR3 is TGTGCCAGCAGCCGACAGTCCCAAGAGACCCAGTACTTC. The chain has TRBV2 and TRBJ2-5; perhaps TRBD1 as D (5 bases). The CDR3 spans 13 residues. Per the germline V gene, CDR1 is SNHLY and CDR2 is FYNNEI. V was trimmed by 6 bases and J by 1 base, leaving 9 bases between them.

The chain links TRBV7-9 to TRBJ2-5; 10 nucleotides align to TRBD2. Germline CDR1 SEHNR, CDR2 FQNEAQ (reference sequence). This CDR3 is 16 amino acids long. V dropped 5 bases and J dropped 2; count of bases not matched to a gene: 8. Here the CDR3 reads CASSPPSGRVQETQYF. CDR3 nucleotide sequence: TGTGCCAGCAGCCCACCGAGCGGGAGGGTACAAGAGACCCAGTACTTC. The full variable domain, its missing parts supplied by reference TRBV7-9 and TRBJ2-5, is DTGVSQNPRHKITKRGQNVTFRCDPISEHNRLYWYRQTLGQGPEFLTYFQNEAQLEKSRLLSDRFSAERPKGSFSTLEIQRTEQGDSAMYLCASSPPSGRVQETQYFGPGTRLLVL.

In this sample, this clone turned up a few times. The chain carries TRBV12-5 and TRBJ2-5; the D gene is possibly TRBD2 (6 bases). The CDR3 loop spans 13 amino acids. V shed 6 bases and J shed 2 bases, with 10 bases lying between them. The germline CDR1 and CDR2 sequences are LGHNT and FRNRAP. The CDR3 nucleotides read TGTGCTAGTGGCACCGGGACTCAAGAGACCCAGTACTTC. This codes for CASGTGTQETQYF.

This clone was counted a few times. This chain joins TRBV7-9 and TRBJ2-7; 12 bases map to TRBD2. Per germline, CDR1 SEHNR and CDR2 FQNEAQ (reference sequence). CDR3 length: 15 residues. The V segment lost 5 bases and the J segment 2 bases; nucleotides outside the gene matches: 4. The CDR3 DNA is TGTGCCAGCAGCCCCGGGACTAGCGGGCCCTACGAGCAGTACGTC. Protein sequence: CASSPGTSGPYEQYV.

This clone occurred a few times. CDR3 region: CASSLEQLNEQFF. For the CDR3, the DNA is TGTGCCAGCAGCTTGGAACAGCTAAATGAGCAGTTCTTC. The rearrangement uses TRBV5-4 and TRBJ2-1; D uncertain. Trimming took 0 bases from V and 7 from J, leaving 8 bases between them. This CDR3 contains 13 residues. In germline, CDR1 is SGHNT, CDR2 YYREEE (reference sequence).